These 13 T cell receptor beta chains came from one sample sequenced in a study of T cells after yellow fever vaccination (dated by TCRdb to about 2019). Libraries were made using 5' RACE. Reads for this sample came from an Illumina HiSeq 2500. TCRdb itself trimmed the public reads at Q25 with fastp, ran MiXCR and retained productive beta chains. One record per CDR3 amino acid sequence lists the most common genes and DNA. The table for this sample lists some 560,000 distinct CDR3 sequences; 15% to 20% of them were counted only once. The top ten hold about 13% of the sample. The treatment or condition label here, explained by the study, means: live attenuated yellow fever vaccine strain. The sample was PBMCs, taken 15 days after the yellow fever booster vaccination. Source of these receptors: a man in his thirties or forties who received the YFV17D yellow fever vaccine.

This clonotype has more than one count but fewer than ten. The chain carries TRBV20-1 and TRBJ2-7; TRBD1 agrees at 7 bases. V lost 4 bases to trimming and J lost 2 bases; unmatched junction nucleotides: 14. Looked up from germline, CDR1 is DFQATT and CDR2 is SNEGSKA (reference sequence). The CDR3 spans 16 residues. The CDR3 DNA reads as TGCAGTGCTATGAATCCCCCGGGACAGCTACCCTACGAGCAGTACTTC. Translating it yields CSAMNPPGQLPYEQYF.

J is TRBJ2-1 and V is TRBV27, with 9 bases matching TRBD2. Unmatched junction bases numbered 5, after V lost 8 bases and J lost 6 bases. The CDR3 is 13 residues long. From germline, CDR1 is MNHEY and CDR2 SMNVEV (reference sequence). The CDR3 reads CASVAGGGNEQFF. The CDR3 DNA sequence: TGTGCCAGCGTCGCGGGAGGGGGCAATGAGCAGTTCTTC.

CDR3 protein: CATAPVSSGNTIYF. For the CDR3, the DNA is TGTGCCACCGCCCCAGTTAGCTCTGGAAACACCATATATTTT. V is TRBV25-1 and J is TRBJ1-3, with D hard to call. This CDR3 is 14 amino acids long. The ends were cut back, 10 bases at V and 0 bases at J, with 13 bases in the middle. From germline, CDR1 is MGHDK and CDR2 SYGVNS.

The chain has TRBV5-5 and TRBJ2-1; no firm D call. The CDR3 runs to 15 residues. V lost 5 bases and J lost 7, with 19 bases in between. The germline V gene has CDR1 SGHKS and CDR2 YYEKEE (reference sequence). The CDR3 sequence is CASSSQAALANEQFF. The CDR3 region has the DNA TGTGCCAGCAGTTCCCAAGCAGCCCTGGCTAATGAGCAGTTCTTC.

The chain has TRBV18 and TRBJ2-1; 14 nucleotides line up with TRBD2. The trim removed 6 bases at V and 3 bases at J, leaving 1 base unmatched. Germline lookup yields CDR1 KGHSH and CDR2 LQKENI. The CDR3 covers 15 residues. CDR3 in amino acids: CASSGLAGDYNEQFF. The DNA of the CDR3 is TGTGCCAGCTCGGGACTAGCGGGAGACTACAATGAGCAGTTCTTC. Using reference TRBV18 and TRBJ2-1 for the parts outside the CDR3, the full variable domain is NAGVMQNPRHLVRRRGQEARLRCSPMKGHSHVYWYRQLPEEGLKFMVYLQKENIIDESGMPKERFSAEFPKEGPSILRIQQVVRGDSAAYFCASSGLAGDYNEQFFGPGTRLTVL.

This clonotype was picked up a small number of times. V is TRBV29-1 and J is TRBJ2-3; D is unclear. CDR3 length: 14 amino acids. The germline V gene encodes CDR1 SQVTM and CDR2 ANQGSEA. Between the trimmed V and J ends, which lost 0 bases and 10 bases, there was a span of 17 bases. CDR3 sequence (DNA): TGCAGCGTTGAAGATCCCGGCAGGCTCGTTGCGCAGTATTTT. It is translated as CSVEDPGRLVAQYF.

The genes are TRBV5-1 and TRBJ2-3; possibly TRBD1 for D (5 bases). CDR3 length: 14 residues. V shed 0 bases and J shed 3 bases, with 8 bases lying between them. Germline V gives CDR1 SGHRS, CDR2 YFSETQ. CDR3 amino acids: CASSLGTLTDTQYF. Written as DNA, the CDR3 is TGCGCCAGCAGCTTGGGGACACTGACAGATACGCAGTATTTT.

At least ten counts were recorded for this clonotype. The chain employs TRBV7-8 and TRBJ2-5; D may be TRBD2 (7 bases). The CDR3 runs to 17 residues. The V gene's germline CDR1 is SGHVS and CDR2 FQNEAQ. Deletions cut 0 bases from V and 5 bases from J, with 19 bases between. CDR3 sequence: CASSLAGGGARVETQYF. DNA for the CDR3: TGTGCCAGCAGCTTAGCGGGTGGGGGGGCGAGGGTGGAGACCCAGTACTTC.

Only a few counts were recorded for this clonotype. The chain uses TRBV15 and TRBJ1-6; D remains ambiguous. Per the germline V gene, CDR1 is LNHNV and CDR2 is YYDKDF (reference sequence). The V end lost 1 base, the J end lost 0 bases, and 4 bases lay between the germline ends. The length of the CDR3 is 15 residues. This CDR3 is CATSRGVSYNSPLHF. The CDR3 region has the DNA TGTGCCACCAGCAGAGGCGTCTCCTATAATTCACCCCTCCACTTT.

The V and J genes are TRBV2 and TRBJ2-5; 12 positions match TRBD1. Germline CDR1 SNHLY, CDR2 FYNNEI. J was trimmed by 8 bases and V by 5 bases; bases with no gene match: 9. There are 15 residues in the CDR3. CDR3 bases: TGTGCCAGCAGTCTTCCGGGACAGGGGGCGTTAACCCAGTACTTC. This gives the protein CASSLPGQGALTQYF.

This clonotype was counted between two and nine times. This sequence joins TRBV20-1 and TRBJ2-5, with TRBD1 matching over 7 bases. The CDR3 totals 14 residues. CDR1 DFQATT and CDR2 SNEGSKA come from the germline V gene (reference sequence). V shed 2 bases, J shed 5 bases, and the junction held 8 bases outside the gene matches. This CDR3 is CSARPTGRWETQYF. The CDR3 nucleotides read TGCAGTGCTAGACCGACAGGGCGTTGGGAGACCCAGTACTTC.

The genes are TRBV19 and TRBJ1-1; 8 nucleotides line up with TRBD1. The CDR3 spans 15 residues. V lost 4 bases, J lost 1 base, and 5 bases stayed unmatched. Looked up from germline, CDR1 is LNHDA and CDR2 is SQIVND (reference sequence). The CDR3 sequence: CASSKQGDRNTEAFF. In DNA, the CDR3 is TGTGCCAGTAGTAAACAGGGGGATCGGAACACTGAAGCTTTCTTT.

This sequence joins TRBV5-1 and TRBJ1-3; D is unclear. This CDR3 contains 14 residues. Trimming shortened V by 1 base and J by 2 bases, and 7 bases separated the two germline ends. The germline V gene encodes CDR1 SGHRS and CDR2 YFSETQ. In DNA form, the CDR3 reads TGCGCCAGCAGCTTGACAGCGGCTGGAAACACCATATATTTT. This gives the protein CASSLTAAGNTIYF.